These 26 T cell receptor beta chains share one sample of origin, sequenced in a study of blood T cells in healthy people across ages. It was with a sample-barcoded 5' primer and a J-beta primer mix that a second PCR of about 7 to 12 cycles was run. TCRdb processed the 5' RACE reads anew with MiXCR; each CDR3 protein has one entry. The sample records some 1,000,000 distinct CDR3 sequences, almost 25% being singletons. This sample also belongs to another study, concerning T cells of mothers and their children.

The sample comprised blood. The receptors come from a girl aged 2 to 9 in good health.

Note on this clonotype: One end of the junction fails to match germline, which may point to a read error. The chain uses TRBV3-1 and TRBJ2-5; TRBD1 or TRBD2 may be the D gene (6 bases each). CDR1 LGHDT and CDR2 YNNKEL come from the germline V gene (reference sequence). This CDR3 is built from 11 residues. The CDR3 protein is CASSQGLGGIF. CDR3 coding DNA: TGTGCCAGCAGCCAAGGACTAGGGGGGATCTTC.

V usage is TRBV11-2 and J usage is TRBJ2-1; D not resolved. Germline loops: CDR1 SGHAT, CDR2 FQNNGV. The CDR3 has 16 amino acids. Between the trimmed V and J ends, which lost 2 bases and 1 base, there was a span of 12 bases. CDR3 loop: CASSLSQEPSYNEQFF. The CDR3 nucleotides are TGTGCCAGCAGCTTAAGCCAGGAGCCTTCCTACAATGAGCAGTTCTTC.

The chain recombines TRBV2 with TRBJ2-7, with 7 positions matching TRBD2. Germline V CDR1 and CDR2: SNHLY, FYNNEI. The CDR3 runs 15 residues. V shed 0 bases and J 7 bases; nucleotides not matched to a gene: 9. The CDR3 DNA is TGTGCCAGCAGTGAAGCGGTGGCGGGAGCCTGGGAGCAGTACTTC. It specifies CASSEAVAGAWEQYF. The full variable domain, in which reference TRBV2 and TRBJ2-7 provide the parts outside the CDR3, is EPEVTQTPSHQVTQMGQEVILRCVPISNHLYFYWYRQILGQKVEFLVSFYNNEISEKSEIFDDQFSVERPDGSNFTLKIRSTKLEDSAMYFCASSEAVAGAWEQYFGPGTRLTVT.

The V call is TRBV24-1, the J call TRBJ2-5; 8 nucleotides line up with TRBD2. The end of the DNA aligns better with TRBJ2-1, so the J call may be wrong. The CDR3 length is 15 residues. The germline V gene has CDR1 KGHDR and CDR2 SFDVKD. CDR3 DNA sequence: TGTGCCACCAGCTATCACGGACGGGGGGGGTATGAGCAGTTCTTC. This sequence encodes CATSYHGRGGYEQFF.

The V and J genes are TRBV13 and TRBJ2-1; 13 nucleotides agree with TRBD2. Judging by the DNA end, TRBJ2-7 fits better; the J call may be wrong. From germline, CDR1 is PRHDT and CDR2 FYEKMQ (reference sequence). The CDR3 extends over 18 amino acids. The CDR3 bases are TGTGCCAGCAGCCCTAGGGGGACTAGCGGGATCCGGTCCTACGAGCAGTACTTC. Translating it yields CASSPRGTSGIRSYEQYF.

The DNA of the CDR3 is TGTGCCAGCAGTCCCGTCATAGGGGACTCCTACGAGCAGTACTTC. Its protein is CASSPVIGDSYEQYF. The rearrangement joins TRBV12-3 or TRBV12-4 to TRBJ2-7; tentative D call: TRBD1 (5 bases). V dropped 5 bases and J dropped 0 bases, with 14 bases sitting between them. The CDR3 runs 15 residues.

The chain has TRBV4-1 and TRBJ2-1, with D hard to call. The CDR3 loop spans 14 amino acids. Germline values: CDR1 MGHRA, CDR2 YSYEKL. The V gene lost 0 bases and the J gene lost 4 bases, with 7 bases spanning the gap. In DNA form, the CDR3 reads TGCGCCAGCAGCCAAGATCTACTATACAATGAGCAGTTCTTC. Protein product: CASSQDLLYNEQFF.

DNA for the CDR3: TGTGCCAGCAGCTTATATCGCAGCCCCACCAATGAGCAGTTCTTC. It translates to CASSLYRSPTNEQFF. This chain joins TRBV11-2 and TRBJ2-5; no clear D. The J call may be incorrect, as the DNA end agrees better with TRBJ2-1. The CDR3 covers 15 residues. Germline CDR1 SGHAT, CDR2 FQNNGV.

This clonotype was seen a handful of times. This chain links TRBV19 with TRBJ1-2; D not resolved. V was trimmed by 5 bases and J by 0 bases, leaving 7 bases between them. Germline CDR1 LNHDA, CDR2 SQIVND (reference sequence). The CDR3 loop spans 13 amino acids. Here the CDR3 DNA reads TGTGCCAGTAGTGCAGCTACTAACTATGGCTACACCTTC. It is translated as CASSAATNYGYTF.

This clonotype has just a few counts. Because the CDR3 is missing its conserved closing phenylalanine or tryptophan, this is likely a read error. The rearrangement uses TRBV6-2 or TRBV6-3 and TRBJ1-5, with a tentative D call TRBD1 (6 bases). The CDR3 loop spans 16 amino acids. Trimming pared 6 bases from V and 4 bases from J, leaving 19 bases between. The germline CDR1 and CDR2 sequences are MNHEY and SVGEGT. In DNA, the CDR3 is TGTGCCAGCAGCACCCCCGGGAGAGGGGGGAATCAGCCCCAGCATCTT. Residues: CASSTPGRGGNQPQHL.

The chain joins TRBV5-1 to TRBJ2-5; D might be TRBD2 (6 bases). Trimming pared 2 bases from V and 9 bases from J, leaving 17 bases between. The germline gives CDR1 SGHRS, CDR2 YFSETQ. This CDR3 has 14 amino acids. CDR3 DNA sequence: TGCGCCAGCAGCTTCGACGGACTGAGGAGGGCCCAGTACTTC. This translates into CASSFDGLRRAQYF.

This clonotype was detected a few times. V gene TRBV15 combines with J gene TRBJ2-5, with 10 bases fitting TRBD2. CDR1 LNHNV and CDR2 YYDKDF come from the germline V gene (reference sequence). Trimming removed 3 bases from V and 5 bases from J; junction bases left unmatched: 12. CDR3 length: 17 residues. The CDR3: CATSRFPGLATGETQYF. As DNA, the CDR3 is TGTGCCACCAGCAGGTTTCCGGGACTAGCGACGGGTGAGACCCAGTACTTC.

The chain recombines TRBV7-6 with TRBJ2-3, with D possibly being TRBD2 (5 bases). The germline gives CDR1 SGHVS, CDR2 FNYEAQ. Trimming left V 3 bases short and J 3 bases short, with 16 bases between. This CDR3 has 16 amino acids. The CDR3 sequence is CASSFGRVTSTDTQYF. CDR3 bases: TGTGCCAGCAGCTTTGGGCGGGTAACTAGTACAGATACGCAGTATTTT.

The chain is built from TRBV10-3 and TRBJ1-1; no reliable D call. Trimming stripped 0 bases from V and 0 bases from J, with 2 bases between. Germline values: CDR1 ENHRY, CDR2 SYGVKD. The CDR3 has 13 amino acids. CDR3 region: CAISESVNTEAFF. CDR3 DNA: TGTGCCATCAGTGAGTCGGTGAACACTGAAGCTTTCTTT.

The chain carries TRBV11-2 and TRBJ2-4; TRBD2 matches at 10 bases. This CDR3 region has 16 residues. Germline CDR1 SGHAT, CDR2 FQNNGV. The junction had 13 bases not matched to a gene; V was cut back by 5 bases and J by 9 bases. The CDR3 DNA follows: TGTGCCAGCAGCCCCAATCCCGGGACTAGCGAAGGCATTCAGTACTTC. Translating gives CASSPNPGTSEGIQYF.

As for this clonotype: The conserved phenylalanine or tryptophan normally closing the CDR3 is absent here, so this likely arose from a read error. The chain is built from TRBV20-1 and TRBJ1-2, with D uncertain. Germline values: CDR1 DFQATT, CDR2 SNEGSKA (reference sequence). This CDR3 comprises 10 residues. The CDR3 here is CSLQGYGYTL. CDR3 DNA sequence: TGCAGCCTCCAAGGATATGGCTACACCTTG.

This clonotype was seen a handful of times. The chain couples TRBV9 to TRBJ1-5; D is uncertain. The V end was cut by 0 bases, the J end by 0 bases, with 7 bases between. Looked up from germline, CDR1 is SGDLS and CDR2 is YYNGEE. This CDR3 comprises 15 residues. CDR3 residues: CASSVGGNSNQPQHF. The CDR3 DNA reads TGTGCCAGCAGCGTAGGAGGGAATAGCAATCAGCCCCAGCATTTT.

This clonotype was recorded a few times. The chain joins TRBV7-9 to TRBJ1-2, with D possibly TRBD1 on 5 matching bases. Germline loops: CDR1 SEHNR, CDR2 FQNEAQ (reference sequence). There are 13 residues in the CDR3. Trimming pared 1 base from V and 8 bases from J, leaving 11 bases between. The DNA for the CDR3 is TGTGCCAGCAGCTTAGAGGGGCCAGGAGGCTACACCTTC. This sequence encodes CASSLEGPGGYTF.

This sequence joins TRBV7-2 and TRBJ2-5; weak D call: TRBD2 (6 bases). The DNA end favors TRBJ2-7, so the J call may be wrong. The CDR3 length is 13 residues. CDR1 and CDR2 (germline): SGHTA, FQGNSA. The CDR3 DNA reads TGTGCCAGCAGCCCGCGACTAGTTCTCGAGCAGTACTTC. Amino acid sequence: CASSPRLVLEQYF.

This clonotype was picked up a small number of times. The genes are TRBV7-9 and TRBJ2-5, with 9 bases matching TRBD1. Germline-derived CDR1 and CDR2 are SEHNR and FQNEAQ (reference sequence). The CDR3 is made up of 15 amino acids. J lost 4 bases, V lost 5 bases, and 8 bases had no gene match. The CDR3 DNA reads TGTGCCAGCAGCCCGTATTGGGGACAGGGAGAGACCCAGTACTTC. It yields the protein CASSPYWGQGETQYF.

This clonotype was found a few times. V usage is TRBV29-1 and J usage is TRBJ2-5, with D hard to call. The V and J ends lost 6 bases and 2 bases respectively, with 13 bases between them. Germline-derived CDR1 and CDR2 are SQVTM and ANQGSEA. The CDR3 sequence is 13 residues long. The CDR3 reads CSVDMSNQETQYF. CDR3 DNA sequence: TGCAGCGTCGACATGAGTAATCAAGAGACCCAGTACTTC.

The chain recombines TRBV7-2 with TRBJ2-7; D uncertain. From germline, CDR1 is SGHTA and CDR2 FQGNSA. Trimming shortened V by 1 base and J by 6 bases, and 16 bases separated the two germline ends. The CDR3 is 15 amino acids. The CDR3, as DNA: TGTGCCAGCAGCTTAGAACCAGCTCCCAGCAGCGAGCAGTACTTC. This translates into CASSLEPAPSSEQYF.

The chain recombines TRBV27 with TRBJ2-7; possible D gene TRBD2, 6 bases. Per germline, CDR1 MNHEY and CDR2 SMNVEV (reference sequence). The CDR3 loop spans 13 amino acids. The V gene lost 10 bases and the J gene lost 0 bases, with 13 bases spanning the gap. The CDR3 is CATGGLASYEQYF. The CDR3 nucleotides are TGTGCCACCGGAGGGCTAGCCTCCTACGAGCAGTACTTC.

A few counts support this clonotype. This chain uses TRBV6-1 with TRBJ2-3; 8 bases align to TRBD1. The CDR3 extends over 15 amino acids. V trimming: 1 base; J trimming: 5 bases; junction bases outside the gene matches: 5. In germline, CDR1 is MNHNS, CDR2 SASEGT. CDR3: CASSEGAGGKDTQYF. The CDR3 nucleotides are TGTGCCAGCAGTGAAGGGGCAGGGGGCAAAGATACGCAGTATTTT.

This clonotype was seen only a few times. The chain is built from TRBV12-3 or TRBV12-4 and TRBJ2-5; TRBD2 matches 7 bases. The CDR3 covers 15 residues. The junction had 11 bases not matched to a gene; V was cut back by 4 bases and J by 6 bases. As DNA, the CDR3 is TGTGCCAGCAGTTCGACGTCGGGGCGGGGGAAGACCCAGTACTTC. Translating it yields CASSSTSGRGKTQYF.

This clonotype was seen a handful of times. This chain uses TRBV6-2 or TRBV6-3 with TRBJ2-7, with a tentative D call TRBD2 (5 bases). CDR1 MNHEY and CDR2 SVGEGT come from the germline V gene. Between the trimmed V and J ends, which lost 8 bases and 3 bases, there was a span of 14 bases. The CDR3 runs to 13 residues. This CDR3 reads CASVRGSNYEQYF. DNA for the CDR3: TGTGCCAGCGTCCGGGGATCCAACTACGAGCAGTACTTC.